The 23 T cell receptor beta chains given below trace back to one sample, sequenced in a study of naive and memory T cell subsets. Treatment indicated: skin biopsy from PPD injection site in Mantoux-positive individual. The library had UMIs added by 3' ligation of an oligonucleotide to TCR cDNA. The SP2 primer and nested alpha and beta constant region primers amplified ligated cDNA in four rounds. Using its own MiXCR run on the UMI-ligation and nested PCR reads, TCRdb lists one record per CDR3 protein. The sample yields approximately 37,000 distinct CDR3 sequences, 11% seen once. Sequenced material: skin, taken from a tuberculin skin test site. The receptors derive from an adult in good health.

The chain joins TRBV13 to TRBJ2-5; 13 positions agree with TRBD2. This CDR3 has 18 amino acids. From germline, CDR1 is PRHDT and CDR2 FYEKMQ (reference sequence). V shed 5 bases, J shed 2 bases, and the junction held 11 bases outside the gene matches. The CDR3 loop reads CASSPRLAGGSIQETQYF. The CDR3 DNA sequence: TGTGCCAGCAGCCCCCGACTAGCGGGGGGCTCTATTCAAGAGACCCAGTACTTC.

This clonotype has a count of ten or more. The chain recombines TRBV10-2 with TRBJ2-1; D is ambiguous. The germline gives CDR1 WSHSY, CDR2 SAAADI. Trimming pared 4 bases from V and 5 bases from J, leaving 6 bases between. The CDR3 covers 12 residues. DNA for the CDR3: TGCGCCAGCAGTGCCTACAACAATGAGCAGTTCTTC. This translates into CASSAYNNEQFF.

This clonotype has a count of ten or more. The rearrangement joins TRBV18 to TRBJ2-1; D is undetermined. V was pared by 1 base and J by 3 bases, with 10 bases between. In germline, CDR1 is KGHSH, CDR2 LQKENI. This CDR3 spans 15 amino acids. In DNA, the CDR3 is TGTGCCAGCTCACCACAATCGGTCTACTACAATGAGCAGTTCTTC. It yields the protein CASSPQSVYYNEQFF.

The J gene is TRBJ2-5, the V gene TRBV25-1; TRBD2 matches 8 bases. Germline loops: CDR1 MGHDK, CDR2 SYGVNS. The CDR3 totals 17 residues. Trimming removed 1 base from V and 4 bases from J; junction bases left unmatched: 11. The CDR3 sequence is CASSEWGSGTPIETQYF. The DNA for the CDR3 is TGTGCCAGCAGTGAATGGGGTAGCGGGACCCCCATAGAGACCCAGTACTTC. Looking up the rest from reference TRBV25-1 and TRBJ2-5 gives the full variable domain: EADIYQTPRYLVIGTGKKITLECSQTMGHDKMYWYQQDPGMELHLIHYSYGVNSTEKGDLSSESTVSRIRTEHFPLTLESARPSHTSQYLCASSEWGSGTPIETQYFGPGTRLLVL.

This clonotype was recorded at least ten times. The germline gene is not matched at one end of the junction; a read error may be the cause. The CDR3 DNA follows: TGTGCTAGCAGCTTAGGTGATCCCACTAGCAAGCAGTTCTTC. Its protein is CASSLGDPTSKQFF. The V gene is TRBV7-7, the J gene TRBJ2-1; the D gene is possibly TRBD2 (6 bases). This CDR3 spans 14 amino acids. Germline values: CDR1 SSHAT, CDR2 FNYEAQ (reference sequence).

The chain joins TRBV9 to TRBJ1-3; 9 positions agree with TRBD1. CDR3 size: 14 residues. The germline V gene has CDR1 SGDLS and CDR2 YYNGEE. With V trimmed by 3 bases and J by 9 bases, 7 bases remained unmatched. The CDR3 spells CASSGTGGAGTIYF. The DNA of the CDR3 is TGTGCCAGCAGCGGAACAGGGGGCGCGGGCACCATATATTTT.

In this sample, this clonotype is medium-sized. The V and J genes are TRBV12-3 or TRBV12-4 and TRBJ2-7; D is unclear. The ends were cut back, 1 base at V and 5 bases at J, with 6 bases in the middle. This CDR3 is 12 amino acids long. The CDR3 DNA follows: TGTGCCAGCAGTTTAGAGGCGCACGAGCAGTACTTC. Residues: CASSLEAHEQYF.

The J gene is TRBJ2-7, the V gene TRBV7-9, with 7 bases that match TRBD2. Germline V CDR1 and CDR2: SEHNR, FQNEAQ (reference sequence). This CDR3 region has 20 residues. J gave up 0 bases and V 2 bases, and 19 bases lay outside the gene matches. CDR3 sequence (DNA): TGTGCCAGCAGCTTACTAACAGGAAACCAACTAGCGATGCCCTCCTACGAGCAGTACTTC. As protein: CASSLLTGNQLAMPSYEQYF. The whole variable domain, filled in from reference TRBV7-9 and TRBJ2-7, reads DTGVSQNPRHKITKRGQNVTFRCDPISEHNRLYWYRQTLGQGPEFLTYFQNEAQLEKSRLLSDRFSAERPKGSFSTLEIQRTEQGDSAMYLCASSLLTGNQLAMPSYEQYFGPGTRLTVT.

The table lists this clonotype with many counts. The J gene is TRBJ2-1, the V gene TRBV29-1; D is unresolved. The V end lost 3 bases, the J end lost 2 bases, and 2 bases lay between the germline ends. CDR1 and CDR2 (germline): SQVTM, ANQGSEA. The CDR3 loop spans 11 amino acids. CDR3 sequence reads: CSVDTYNEQFF. The CDR3 nucleotides are TGCAGCGTTGATACCTACAATGAGCAGTTCTTC.

The rearrangement uses TRBV12-3 or TRBV12-4 and TRBJ1-1, with 7 positions matching TRBD1. This CDR3 has 15 residues. V lost 0 bases, J lost 8 bases, and 9 bases stayed unmatched. The CDR3 coding sequence is TGTGCCAGCAGTTTAGCTAAACAGGGGCGACTCGAAGCTTTCTTT. It codes for CASSLAKQGRLEAFF.

At least ten counts were recorded for this clonotype. The V gene is TRBV27, the J gene TRBJ2-1; perhaps TRBD2 as D (5 bases). Looked up from germline, CDR1 is MNHEY and CDR2 is SMNVEV (reference sequence). The V and J ends lost 5 bases and 14 bases respectively, with 19 bases between them. CDR3 length equals 13 residues. This chain's CDR3 is CASSPPPGKVEFF. Written as DNA, the CDR3 is TGTGCCAGCAGTCCCCCCCCGGGGAAGGTTGAGTTCTTC.

This clonotype came up a few times. This sequence joins TRBV29-1 and TRBJ2-7; 9 bases fit TRBD1. Trimming at V came to 3 bases and at J to 2 bases, leaving 8 bases not matched to a gene. In germline, CDR1 is SQVTM, CDR2 ANQGSEA. This CDR3 region has 15 residues. This chain's CDR3 is CSVEGGQGRTYEQYF. The DNA of the CDR3 is TGCAGCGTTGAGGGTGGACAGGGGAGAACCTACGAGCAGTACTTC.

Only a few counts were recorded for this clonotype. The chain combines TRBV9 with TRBJ2-7; 7 positions agree with TRBD1. The CDR3 contains 14 residues. Trimming cost V 3 bases and J 0 bases; bases outside gene matches: 3. Germline V gives CDR1 SGDLS, CDR2 YYNGEE. CDR3: CASSATGSSYEQYF. In nucleotides, the CDR3 is TGTGCCAGCAGCGCGACAGGGTCCTCCTACGAGCAGTACTTC.

The V call is TRBV2, the J call TRBJ1-4, with D possibly matching TRBD1 (6 bases). Germline V gene lookup returns CDR1 SNHLY and CDR2 FYNNEI. This CDR3 is 14 amino acids long. V was cut by 6 bases and J by 7 bases, with 15 bases left in between. In DNA form, the CDR3 reads TGTGCCAGCAGAGGACAGTGGGGGAGTGAAAAACTGTTTTTT. Translation: CASRGQWGSEKLFF. The whole variable domain, remainder taken from reference TRBV2 and TRBJ1-4, is EPEVTQTPSHQVTQMGQEVILRCVPISNHLYFYWYRQILGQKVEFLVSFYNNEISEKSEIFDDQFSVERPDGSNFTLKIRSTKLEDSAMYFCASRGQWGSEKLFFGSGTQLSVL.

This clonotype has at least ten counts. This chain links TRBV5-5 with TRBJ1-2; no clear D. Per germline, CDR1 SGHKS and CDR2 YYEKEE (reference sequence). V shed 4 bases and J shed 2 bases, with 12 bases lying between them. The CDR3 is made up of 14 amino acids. CDR3 coding DNA: TGTGCCAGCAGCCCGTTCTTAGGAAACTATGGCTACACCTTC. Its protein is CASSPFLGNYGYTF.

This clonotype was detected only a few times. The genes are TRBV5-6 and TRBJ2-2, with TRBD2 identical over 8 bases. Per germline, CDR1 SGHDT and CDR2 YYEEEE. J was trimmed by 5 bases and V by 2 bases; bases with no gene match: 11. This CDR3 is built from 17 residues. The CDR3: CASSFRIGTRRTGELFF. DNA for the CDR3: TGTGCCAGCAGCTTTAGGATTGGGACTAGACGAACCGGGGAGCTGTTTTTT. The full variable domain, in which reference TRBV5-6 and TRBJ2-2 provide the parts outside the CDR3, is DAGVTQSPTHLIKTRGQQVTLRCSPKSGHDTVSWYQQALGQGPQFIFQYYEEEERQRGNFPDRFSGHQFPNYSSELNVNALLLGDSALYLCASSFRIGTRRTGELFFGEGSRLTVL.

This clonotype was detected many times. The genes are TRBV7-8 and TRBJ2-7, with TRBD2 matching over 9 bases. V lost 1 base, J lost 2 bases, and 12 bases stayed unmatched. The germline CDR1 and CDR2 sequences are SGHVS and FQNEAQ. This CDR3 spans 18 amino acids. CDR3 sequence: CASSLGDSGRGLAYEQYF. In DNA form, the CDR3 reads TGTGCCAGCAGCTTAGGGGATAGCGGGAGAGGTCTGGCCTACGAGCAGTACTTC.

The chain carries TRBV25-1 and TRBJ2-7; TRBD1 aligns across 7 bases. The ends lost 5 bases at V and 0 bases at J; junction bases unmatched: 4. This CDR3 region has 14 residues. The V gene's germline CDR1 is MGHDK and CDR2 SYGVNS. CDR3: CASSWDSVSYEQYF. CDR3 DNA sequence: TGTGCCAGCAGTTGGGACAGCGTCTCCTACGAGCAGTACTTC.

The sample holds many counts of this clonotype. J is TRBJ2-7 and V is TRBV6-2 or TRBV6-3; either TRBD1 or TRBD2 may supply D (5 bases each). V was trimmed by 4 bases and J by 5 bases, leaving 15 bases between them. The CDR3 length is 14 residues. The germline gives CDR1 MNHEY, CDR2 SVGEGT. The CDR3 DNA sequence: TGTGCCAGCAGTTCCCCGGCAGGGAGCCACGAGCAGTACTTC. This sequence encodes CASSSPAGSHEQYF.

This sequence joins TRBV2 and TRBJ2-7, with 7 bases aligning to TRBD1. Germline V gene lookup returns CDR1 SNHLY and CDR2 FYNNEI. With V trimmed by 6 bases and J by 5 bases, 10 bases remained unmatched. The CDR3 contains 14 residues. CDR3 nucleotides: TGTGCCAGCAGCCGACAGGGTTTGGGTCACGAGCAGTACTTC. The encoded protein is CASSRQGLGHEQYF.

This clonotype has at least ten counts. CDR3 loop: CAISGTSTGELFF. The CDR3 DNA sequence: TGTGCCATCAGTGGGACTAGCACCGGGGAGCTGTTTTTT. The chain couples TRBV10-3 to TRBJ2-2, with TRBD2 matching over 7 bases. V lost 4 bases, J lost 4 bases, and 0 bases stayed unmatched. In germline, CDR1 is ENHRY, CDR2 SYGVKD. The CDR3 sequence is 13 residues long.

This clonotype was recorded many times. The chain is built from TRBV6-5 and TRBJ1-5; 10 nucleotides line up with TRBD1. V shed 7 bases and J 5 bases; nucleotides not matched to a gene: 5. Germline V CDR1 and CDR2: MNHEY, SVGAGI. The CDR3 is made up of 14 amino acids. The CDR3 DNA follows: TGTGCCAGCAAGGGACAGGGGTACTATCAGCCCCAGCATTTT. It codes for CASKGQGYYQPQHF.

Ten or more counts support this clonotype. The gene calls are TRBV2 and TRBJ2-5; D call uncertain. In germline, CDR1 is SNHLY, CDR2 FYNNEI. The length of the CDR3 is 15 residues. The V and J ends lost 5 bases and 5 bases respectively, with 18 bases between them. The CDR3 coding sequence is TGTGCCAGCAGTAAAGATCCTGCCAGCAGGGAGACCCAGTACTTC. This translates into CASSKDPASRETQYF.